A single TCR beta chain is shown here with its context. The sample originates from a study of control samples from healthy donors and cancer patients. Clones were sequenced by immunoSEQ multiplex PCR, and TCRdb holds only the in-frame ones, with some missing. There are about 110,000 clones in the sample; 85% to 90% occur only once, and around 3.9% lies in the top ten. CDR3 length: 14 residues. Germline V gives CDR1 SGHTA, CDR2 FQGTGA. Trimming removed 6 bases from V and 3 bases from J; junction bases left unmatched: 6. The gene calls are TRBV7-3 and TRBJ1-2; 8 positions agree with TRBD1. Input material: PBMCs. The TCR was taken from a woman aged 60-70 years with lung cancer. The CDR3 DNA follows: TGTGCCAGCAGTCCAGGGGGCGAGGACTATGGCTACACCTTC. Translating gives CASSPGGEDYGYTF.